The present T cell receptor beta chain was sequenced within a study of prognosis after radiotherapy for stage I lung cancer. Whole-study results and caveats: Patients developing distant metastases showed lower Shannon entropy after stereotactic body radiation therapy.

This clonotype was detected ten times or more. Its antigen is not known. Template was genomic DNA; TCR beta CDR3 amplified in two multiplex PCR rounds. Primers specific to each TRBV and TRBJ gene drove first-round PCR. TCRdb fed the multiplex PCR reads into MiXCR, producing one record per CDR3 protein. The table has under 75,000 distinct CDR3 sequences, around a quarter seen once; the top ten hold 7.5%. This CDR3 has 15 amino acids. J gave up 1 base and V 7 bases, and 8 bases lay outside the gene matches. In germline, CDR1 is SNHLY, CDR2 FYNNEI. The chain has TRBV2 and TRBJ1-2; TRBD1 matches at 8 bases. This specimen consisted of PBMCs, obtained before or after stereotactic body radiation therapy (not recorded which). The TCR sequence derives from a donor over 45 with non-small cell lung cancer. The CDR3 reads CASTLRDRSNYGYTF. The CDR3 nucleotides are TGTGCCAGCACCTTGAGGGACAGGAGTAACTATGGCTACACCTTC.